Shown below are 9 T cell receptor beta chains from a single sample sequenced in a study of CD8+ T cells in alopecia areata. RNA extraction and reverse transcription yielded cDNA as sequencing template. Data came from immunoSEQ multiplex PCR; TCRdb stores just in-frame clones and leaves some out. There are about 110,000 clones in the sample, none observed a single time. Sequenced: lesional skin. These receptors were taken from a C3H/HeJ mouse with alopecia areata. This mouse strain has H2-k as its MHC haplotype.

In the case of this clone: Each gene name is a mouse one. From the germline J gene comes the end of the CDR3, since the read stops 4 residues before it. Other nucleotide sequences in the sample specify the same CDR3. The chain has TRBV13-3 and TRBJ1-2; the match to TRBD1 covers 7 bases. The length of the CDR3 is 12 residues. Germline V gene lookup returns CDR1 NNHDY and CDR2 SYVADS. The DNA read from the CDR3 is TGTGCCAGCAGCCCACAGGGGTCC. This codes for CASSPQGS. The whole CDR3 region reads CASSPQGSDYTF.

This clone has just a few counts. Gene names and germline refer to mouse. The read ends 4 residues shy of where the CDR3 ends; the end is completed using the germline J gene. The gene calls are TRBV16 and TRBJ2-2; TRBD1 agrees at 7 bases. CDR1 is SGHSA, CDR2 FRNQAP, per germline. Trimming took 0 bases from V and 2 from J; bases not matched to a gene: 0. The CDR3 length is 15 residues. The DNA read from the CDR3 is TGTGCAAGCAGCTTAGAACAGGGGAACACCGGG. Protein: CASSLEQGNTG. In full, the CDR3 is CASSLEQGNTGQLYF.

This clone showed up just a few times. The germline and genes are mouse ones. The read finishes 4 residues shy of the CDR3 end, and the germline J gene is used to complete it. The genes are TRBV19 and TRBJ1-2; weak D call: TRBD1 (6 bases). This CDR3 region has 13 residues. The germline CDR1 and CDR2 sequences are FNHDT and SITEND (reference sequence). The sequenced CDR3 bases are TGTGCCAGCAGTATTGGGGGGGGGCGC. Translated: CASSIGGGR. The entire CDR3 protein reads CASSIGGGRDYTF.

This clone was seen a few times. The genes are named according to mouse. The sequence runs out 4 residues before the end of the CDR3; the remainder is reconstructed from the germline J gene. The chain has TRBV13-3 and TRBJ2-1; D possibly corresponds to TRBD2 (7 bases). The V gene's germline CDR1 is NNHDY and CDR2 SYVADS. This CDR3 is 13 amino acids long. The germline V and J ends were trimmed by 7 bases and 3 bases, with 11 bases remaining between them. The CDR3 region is CASWGALYAEQFF. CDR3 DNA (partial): TGTGCCAGCTGGGGGGCCCTCTATGCT.

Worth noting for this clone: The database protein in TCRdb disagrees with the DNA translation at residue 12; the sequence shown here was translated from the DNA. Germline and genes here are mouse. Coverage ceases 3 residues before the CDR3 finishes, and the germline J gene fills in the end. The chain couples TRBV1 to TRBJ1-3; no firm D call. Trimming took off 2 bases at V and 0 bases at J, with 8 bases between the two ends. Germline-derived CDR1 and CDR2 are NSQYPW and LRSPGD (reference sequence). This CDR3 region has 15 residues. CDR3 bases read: TGCACCTGCAGTGCATCCCATCATTCTGGAAATACG. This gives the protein CTCSASHHSGNT. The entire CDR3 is CTCSASHHSGNTLYF.

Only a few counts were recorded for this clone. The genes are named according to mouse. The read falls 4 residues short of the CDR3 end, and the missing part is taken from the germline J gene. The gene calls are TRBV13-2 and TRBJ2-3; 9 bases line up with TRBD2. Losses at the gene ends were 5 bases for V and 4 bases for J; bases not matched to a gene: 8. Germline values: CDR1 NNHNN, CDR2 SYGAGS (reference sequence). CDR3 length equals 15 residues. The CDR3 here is CASGAGLGSTETLYF. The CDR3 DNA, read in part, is TGTGCCAGCGGAGCTGGACTGGGGAGTACAGAA.

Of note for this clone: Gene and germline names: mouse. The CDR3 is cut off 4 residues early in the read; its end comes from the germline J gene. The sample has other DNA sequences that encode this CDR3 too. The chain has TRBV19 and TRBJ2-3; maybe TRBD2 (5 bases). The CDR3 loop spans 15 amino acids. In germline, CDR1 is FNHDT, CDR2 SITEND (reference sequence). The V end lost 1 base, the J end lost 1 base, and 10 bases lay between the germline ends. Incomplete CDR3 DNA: TGTGCCAGCAGTATATTGGGGAGAGGTGCAGAA. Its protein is CASSILGRGAE. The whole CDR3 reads CASSILGRGAETLYF. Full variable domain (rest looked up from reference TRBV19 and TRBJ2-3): GGIITQTPKFLIGQEGQKLTLKCQQNFNHDTMYWYRQDSGKGLRLIYYSITENDLQKGDLSEGYDASREKKSSFSLTVTSAQKNEMAVFLCASSILGRGAETLYFGSGTRLTVL.

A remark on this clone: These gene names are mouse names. Incomplete CDR3 DNA: TGTGCCAGCTTTCCCTCCGGGACTGGGACTAGTGCAGAA. This gives the protein CASFPSGTGTSAE. The complete CDR3 protein is CASFPSGTGTSAETLYF. The chain links TRBV12-1 to TRBJ2-3, with 9 bases fitting TRBD2. The read is 4 residues too short to cover the CDR3 end, so that end is filled in from the germline J gene. Germline V lookup: CDR1 SGHSN, CDR2 HYEKVE. The CDR3 loop spans 17 amino acids. Unmatched junction bases numbered 11, after V lost 5 bases and J lost 0 bases. Drawing the rest from reference TRBV12-1 and TRBJ2-3, the complete variable domain is DSGVVQSPRHIIKEKGGRSVLTCIPISGHSNVVWYQQTLGKELKFLIQHYEKVERDKGFLPSRFSVQQFDDYHSEMNMSALELEDSAMYFCASFPSGTGTSAETLYFGSGTRLTVL.

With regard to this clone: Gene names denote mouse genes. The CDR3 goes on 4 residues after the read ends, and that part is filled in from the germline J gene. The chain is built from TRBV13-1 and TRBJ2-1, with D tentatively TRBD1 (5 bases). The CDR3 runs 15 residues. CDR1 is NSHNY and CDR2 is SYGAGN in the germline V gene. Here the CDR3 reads CASSDATDNEAEQFF. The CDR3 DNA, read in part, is TGTGCCAGCAGTGATGCAACGGACAACGAGGCT.